A selection of T cell receptor beta chains follows, all from one sample in a study of Graves' ophthalmopathy and Graves' hyperthyroidism. TCRdb reprocessed the multiplex PCR reads with MiXCR, giving one entry per CDR3 protein. This sample has 350,000 to 450,000 distinct CDR3 sequences, with 18% found just once. The sample was peripheral blood. These TCRs come from a woman between 18 and 29 years old with Graves' ophthalmopathy. Each CDR3 is given with its conserved first and last residue. A D gene is named only where the DNA matches it firmly. Part of the rows lack a size; the others show once, few, many or a class for expanded clones.

TRBD1	TRBJ1-5	TRBV3-1	NA	CASSQEDRVNQPQHF	TGTGCCAGCAGCCAAGAGGACAGGGTAAATCAGCCCCAGCATTTT
TRBD1	TRBJ1-1	TRBV28	many	CASSQTGGWSFF	TGTGCCAGCAGTCAAACAGGGGGATGGTCTTTCTTT
NA	TRBJ2-7	TRBV4-1	few	CASSQVGRGAAYEQYF	TGCGCCAGCAGCCAAGTGGGCAGGGGCGCTGCCTACGAGCAGTACTTC
NA	TRBJ2-3	TRBV7-9	few	CASSNRASDTQYF	TGTGCCAGCAGCAATAGGGCGTCAGATACGCAGTATTTT
TRBD2	TRBJ2-2	TRBV19	many	CASSIESPSGSRTGELFF	TGTGCCAGTAGTATAGAGAGCCCTAGCGGGAGTCGGACCGGGGAGCTGTTTTTT
TRBD1	TRBJ1-1	TRBV4-2	many	CASSQVDRGPGTEAFF	TGTGCCAGCAGCCAAGTAGACAGGGGGCCGGGCACTGAAGCTTTCTTT
TRBD2	TRBJ2-5	TRBV27	many	CASSSSGRSETQYF	TGTGCCAGCAGTTCTAGCGGGAGGTCGGAGACCCAGTACTTC
TRBD1	TRBJ1-5	TRBV6-2/TRBV6-3	many	CASSYPPTDRDQPQHF	TGTGCCAGCAGTTATCCACCGACGGACAGGGACCAGCCCCAGCATTTT
NA	TRBJ1-5	TRBV4-1	NA	CASSQAARGSSNQPQHF	TGCGCCAGCAGCCAAGCCGCCCGGGGCAGTAGCAATCAGCCCCAGCATTTT
NA	TRBJ2-7	TRBV30	many	CAWSASSFEQYF	TGTGCCTGGAGCGCCTCGTCTTTTGAGCAGTACTTC
TRBD1	TRBJ2-7	TRBV7-7	many	CASSRTGQGPYEQYF	TGTGCTAGCAGCCGGACGGGACAGGGACCCTACGAGCAGTACTTC
NA	TRBJ1-5	TRBV28	many	CASSFVGNSNQPQHF	TGTGCCAGCAGTTTCGTTGGGAATAGCAATCAGCCCCAGCATTTT
NA	TRBJ2-3	TRBV24-1	many	CATSDPNDQILTIDTQYF	TGTGCCACCAGTGATCCCAACGACCAGATCCTAACCATAGATACGCAGTATTTT
TRBD2	TRBJ2-7	TRBV5-1	many	CASSLDGSGTYEQYF	TGCGCCAGCAGCTTGGATGGTAGCGGGACCTACGAGCAGTACTTC
NA	TRBJ2-7	TRBV4-2	many	CASSQDKSGPPYEQYF	TGTGCCAGCAGCCAAGATAAAAGCGGGCCGCCCTACGAGCAGTACTTC
NA	TRBJ1-2	TRBV6-5	many	CASSYLGGDSAGYTF	TGTGCCAGCAGTTACTTGGGGGGTGACAGTGCGGGCTACACCTTC
TRBD1	TRBJ2-2	TRBV6-2/TRBV6-3	many	CASSYPTGGFDGELFF	TGTGCCAGCAGTTACCCGACAGGGGGCTTTGACGGGGAGCTGTTTTTT
NA	TRBJ1-1	TRBV12-3/TRBV12-4	many	CASSPISWGAGTEAFF	TGTGCCAGCAGCCCGATATCCTGGGGCGCAGGCACTGAAGCTTTCTTT
NA	TRBJ2-7	TRBV7-2	many	CASSLMGTPRYEQYF	TGTGCCAGCAGCTTGATGGGGACTCCGCGGTACGAGCAGTACTTC
NA	TRBJ2-7	TRBV28	NA	CASSLRGIYYEQYF	TGTGCCAGCAGTTTAAGGGGGATCTACTACGAGCAGTACTTC
NA	TRBJ1-1	TRBV11-2	many	CASSPVKGGDTEAFF	TGTGCCAGCAGCCCAGTAAAGGGTGGGGACACTGAAGCTTTCTTT
NA	TRBJ2-5	TRBV29-1	many	CSGSPEGRETQYF	TGCAGTGGATCCCCCGAAGGGAGGGAGACCCAGTACTTC
TRBD2	TRBJ2-7	TRBV12-3/TRBV12-4	NA	CASSRSGRGPYEQYF	TGTGCCAGCAGTCGTAGCGGGAGGGGGCCCTACGAGCAGTACTTC
NA	TRBJ1-1	TRBV29-1	many	CSVHDKEPEAFF	TGCAGCGTTCACGACAAAGAACCTGAAGCTTTCTTT
TRBD2	TRBJ2-5	TRBV20-1	many	CNAISGGLGETQYF	TGCAATGCTATTAGCGGGGGTTTAGGAGAGACCCAGTACTTC
NA	TRBJ1-1	TRBV12-3/TRBV12-4	many	CASSLQRPGAFF	TGTGCCAGCAGTTTACAAAGGCCCGGGGCTTTCTTT
NA	TRBJ1-6	TRBV12-3/TRBV12-4	many	CASSFGLRDNSPLHF	TGTGCCAGCAGTTTCGGGTTGAGAGATAATTCACCCCTCCACTTT
TRBD2	TRBJ2-7	TRBV7-2	many	CASSLGGSGSYEQYF	TGTGCCAGCAGCCTCGGGGGTAGCGGGAGTTACGAGCAGTACTTC
NA	TRBJ2-7	TRBV27	NA	CASSWQAGSYEQYF	TGTGCCAGCAGTTGGCAGGCGGGGTCCTACGAGCAGTACTTC
NA	TRBJ1-5	TRBV28	many	CASSNTGHRKPQHF	TGTGCCAGCAGCAATACAGGGCATAGGAAGCCCCAGCATTTT
TRBD2	TRBJ2-7	TRBV29-1	many	CSVAGGLAGGLYEQYF	TGCAGCGTTGCAGGGGGACTAGCGGGAGGGCTCTACGAGCAGTACTTC
TRBD2	TRBJ2-7	TRBV30	many	CAWSVLAGGMSEQYF	TGTGCCTGGAGTGTACTGGCGGGAGGAATGTCAGAGCAGTACTTC
NA	TRBJ1-1	TRBV6-2/TRBV6-3	many	CASREGRNTEAFF	TGTGCCAGCAGGGAGGGCAGAAACACTGAAGCTTTCTTT
NA	TRBJ2-7	TRBV10-1	many	CASSVNPTGTYEQYF	TGCGCCAGCAGTGTGAACCCGACAGGAACCTACGAGCAGTACTTC
NA	TRBJ2-5	TRBV27	many	CASNLRGGEGETQYF	TGTGCCAGCAACCTCAGGGGGGGAGAGGGAGAGACCCAGTACTTC
NA	TRBJ2-7	TRBV11-3	NA	CASSLYAGSAYEQYF	TGTGCCAGCAGCTTATACGCCGGATCCGCCTACGAGCAGTACTTC
NA	TRBJ1-1	TRBV6-2/TRBV6-3	many	CASSRGIRAFF	TGTGCCAGTTCGCGGGGGATAAGAGCTTTCTTT
NA	TRBJ1-5	TRBV20-1	many	CSARGAGLSNQPQHF	TGCAGTGCTAGGGGCGCAGGGTTATCCAATCAGCCCCAGCATTTT
NA	TRBJ2-5	TRBV6-5	NA	CASSWTSQETQYF	TGTGCCAGCAGTTGGACTTCTCAAGAGACCCAGTACTTC
NA	TRBJ1-1	TRBV29-1	many	CSVEDPGGGPDTEAFF	TGCAGCGTTGAAGATCCGGGCGGGGGGCCAGACACTGAAGCTTTCTTT
TRBD1	TRBJ1-6	TRBV5-1	many	CASSLEAQGNSPLHF	TGCGCCAGCAGCTTGGAAGCACAGGGGAATTCACCCCTCCACTTT
NA	TRBJ2-7	TRBV6-1	NA	CASSGDGNYEQYF	TGTGCCAGCAGTGGTGACGGGAACTACGAGCAGTACTTC
NA	TRBJ2-5	TRBV28	many	CASRTNYRTQYF	TGTGCCAGCAGAACCAATTATCGGACCCAGTACTTC
TRBD1	TRBJ1-5	TRBV6-1	many	CASSKGQFGPWPQHF	TGTGCCAGCAGTAAGGGACAGTTCGGGCCGTGGCCCCAGCATTTT
NA	TRBJ1-1	TRBV28	NA	CASSSDSLEAFF	TGTGCCAGCAGTTCCGACAGCCTAGAAGCTTTCTTT
NA	TRBJ1-1	TRBV19	many	CASSIETEAFF	TGTGCCAGTAGTATAGAAACCGAAGCTTTCTTT
NA	TRBJ2-5	TRBV12-3/TRBV12-4	many	CASSLRGQSETQYF	TGTGCCAGCAGTTTGCGCGGACAGTCGGAGACCCAGTACTTC
NA	TRBJ1-1	TRBV11-3	many	CASSLIGGNMNTEAFF	TGTGCCAGCAGCTTGATAGGAGGAAACATGAACACTGAAGCTTTCTTT
TRBD1	TRBJ2-7	TRBV6-5	NA	CASSSGTAVYEQYF	TGTGCCAGCAGTTCCGGGACAGCCGTCTACGAGCAGTACTTC
TRBD1	TRBJ1-6	TRBV4-1	many	CASSQGPGQGFSPLHF	TGCGCCAGCAGCCAGGGGCCTGGACAGGGATTTTCACCCCTCCACTTT